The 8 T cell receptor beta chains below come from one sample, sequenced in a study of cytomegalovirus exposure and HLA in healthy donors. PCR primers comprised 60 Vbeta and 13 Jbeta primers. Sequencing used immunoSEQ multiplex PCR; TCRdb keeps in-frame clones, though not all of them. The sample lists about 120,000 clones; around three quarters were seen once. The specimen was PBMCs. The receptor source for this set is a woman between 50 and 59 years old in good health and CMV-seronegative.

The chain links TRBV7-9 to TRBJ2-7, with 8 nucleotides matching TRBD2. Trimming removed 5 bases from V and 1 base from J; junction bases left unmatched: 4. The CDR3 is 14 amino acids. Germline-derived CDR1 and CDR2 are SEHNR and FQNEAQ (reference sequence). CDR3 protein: CASSRSGGSYEQYF. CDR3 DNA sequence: TGTGCCAGCAGCCGGAGCGGGGGATCCTACGAGCAGTACTTC.

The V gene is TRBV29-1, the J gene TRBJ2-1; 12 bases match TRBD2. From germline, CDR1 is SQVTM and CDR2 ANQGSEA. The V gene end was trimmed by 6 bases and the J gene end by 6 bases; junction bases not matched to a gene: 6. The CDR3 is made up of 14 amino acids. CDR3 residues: CSVTTSGSSNEQFF. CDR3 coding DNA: TGCAGCGTCACGACTAGCGGGAGCAGCAATGAGCAGTTCTTC.

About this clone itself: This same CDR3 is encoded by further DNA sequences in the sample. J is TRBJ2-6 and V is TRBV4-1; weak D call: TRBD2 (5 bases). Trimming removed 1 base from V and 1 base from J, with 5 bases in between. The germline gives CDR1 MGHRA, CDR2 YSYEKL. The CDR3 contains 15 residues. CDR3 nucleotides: TGCGCCAGCAGCCAAGTAGCGTCTGGGGCCAACGTCCTGACTTTC. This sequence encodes CASSQVASGANVLTF.

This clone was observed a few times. CDR3 region: CASSQDRGPDEQYF. CDR3 in DNA: TGCGCCAGCAGCCAAGACAGGGGGCCTGACGAGCAGTACTTC. This chain uses TRBV4-3 with TRBJ2-7, with TRBD1 matching over 8 bases. The CDR3 covers 14 residues. Germline V lookup: CDR1 LGHNA, CDR2 YSLEER. Losses at the gene ends were 0 bases for V and 5 bases for J; bases not matched to a gene: 3.

In nucleotides, the CDR3 is TGTGCCAGCAGTTTACGGGACACCTCCTACGAGCAGTACTTC. Translating it yields CASSLRDTSYEQYF. The J gene is TRBJ2-7, the V gene TRBV27; D perhaps matches TRBD1 (6 bases). The germline V and J ends were trimmed by 2 bases and 0 bases, with 8 bases remaining between them. This CDR3 region has 14 residues. Germline V lookup: CDR1 MNHEY, CDR2 SMNVEV (reference sequence).

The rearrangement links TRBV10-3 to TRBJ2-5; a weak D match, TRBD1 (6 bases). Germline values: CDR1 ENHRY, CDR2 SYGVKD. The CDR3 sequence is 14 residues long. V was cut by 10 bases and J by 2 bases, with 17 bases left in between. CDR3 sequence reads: CATKLDSTQETQYF. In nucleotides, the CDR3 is TGTGCCACTAAGCTGGACAGCACGCAAGAGACCCAGTACTTC.

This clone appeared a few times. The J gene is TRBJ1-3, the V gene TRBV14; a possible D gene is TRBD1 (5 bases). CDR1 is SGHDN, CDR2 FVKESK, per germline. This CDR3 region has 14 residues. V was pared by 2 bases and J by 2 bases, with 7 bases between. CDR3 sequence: CASSQRGTGNTIYF. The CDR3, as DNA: TGTGCCAGCAGCCAACGGGGGACTGGAAACACCATATATTTT.

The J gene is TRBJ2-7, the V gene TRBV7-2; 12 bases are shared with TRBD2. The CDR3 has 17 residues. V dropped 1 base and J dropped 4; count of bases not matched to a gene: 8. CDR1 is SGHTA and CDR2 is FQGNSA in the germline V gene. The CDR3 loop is CASSLEGLAGGLYEQYF. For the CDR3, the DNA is TGTGCCAGCAGCTTAGAAGGGCTAGCGGGAGGGTTGTACGAGCAGTACTTC.